This T cell receptor beta chain derives from a study of human T cells and chemical hapten exposure. TCRdb independently ran MiXCR on the RACE reads; one entry per CDR3 protein. The repertoire includes roughly 48,000 distinct CDR3 sequences, roughly 4.1% of them detected once, and 5.8% sits in the top ten. General study findings and limits: With regard to DPC sensitization, TCRs above 1 in 1000 frequency did not change.

This clonotype was seen many times. Its specificity is unknown. The time point denotes: healthy volunteer bleed at 2 weeks. The authors extracted total RNA from unfractionated whole blood. This TCR was recovered from a human donor in good health. Some clones in this sample may be carry-over from other donors' samples. The material sequenced was whole blood.

DNA for the CDR3: TGTGCCAGCCGCGACTCTGGGGCCAACGTCCTGACTTTC. Protein sequence: CASRDSGANVLTF. V usage is TRBV27 and J usage is TRBJ2-6; D is ambiguous. The germline gives CDR1 MNHEY, CDR2 SMNVEV (reference sequence). This CDR3 comprises 13 residues. The V and J ends lost 8 bases and 0 bases respectively, with 5 bases between them.